This T cell receptor (beta chain) derives from a study of blood T cell repertoires in COVID-19. Across the whole study: Acute and convalescent COVID-19 samples came from the United States, Italy and Spain. T cells, B-cell-depleted T cells, or PBMCs supplied cDNA or gDNA.

How the authors handled the data: Reference gene primer amplification in the assay estimated nucleated cell counts. The method was immunoSEQ multiplex PCR; TCRdb's version includes in-frame clones alone and lacks a portion of them. The V and J calls and clone size come from that table; D and trimming were worked out from the DNA. The profile shows about 130,000 clones, around 83% of them singletons. This receptor was taken from a woman aged 80 or over with acute or convalescent COVID-19. Sequenced: peripheral blood.

The CDR3 spells CASSPKGTSVPGELFF. DNA of the CDR3: TGTGCCAGCAGCCCGAAGGGGACTAGTGTCCCCGGGGAGCTGTTTTTT. The chain carries TRBV5-4 and TRBJ2-2, with 8 nucleotides matching TRBD2. The germline V gene has CDR1 SGHNT and CDR2 YYREEE (reference sequence). The CDR3 contains 16 residues. The trim removed 4 bases at V and 6 bases at J, leaving 11 bases unmatched.